The T cell receptor beta chain under discussion was sequenced for a study of prognosis after radiotherapy for stage I lung cancer (dated by TCRdb to the early 2020s). General notes on the study: Around 20 stage I NSCLC patients were enrolled in Nanjing, China, between 2018 and 2019. Newly diagnosed primary stage I lung tumors were found in around 14 patients, while oligometastatic NSCLC after surgical resection of the primary tumor was found in a few. Every patient was regarded as medically inoperable, because of comorbidities in around eleven cases and refusal of surgery in roughly 7 cases. The cohort was made up of about a dozen men and roughly 6 women, with a median age of around 78 years and an age range of about 53 to 85 years. Squamous cell carcinoma histology was identified in several patients, and adenocarcinoma histology was identified in twelve patients. SBRT was delivered in 3 to 5 fractions with a biologically effective dose of at least 100 Gy, and image-guided IMRT or VMAT was used for delivery. SBRT was not combined with any concurrent therapy in any patient. About 20% of the 19 patients developed distant metastases after SBRT, at a median of approximately 7 months; the other 15 showed no significant progression. This study profiled peripheral blood TCR beta repertoires from stage I NSCLC patients before and after stereotactic body radiotherapy and linked the repertoires to distant failure. The study sequenced some 38 blood samples from some 19 patients, one before and one after SBRT per patient. General findings and caveats noted by the study authors: After SBRT, the number of unique TCR clones decreased (median approximately 10,000 before versus 6,000 to 7,500 after; Wilcoxon paired P=0.011). Whether the expanded TCR clones were tumor-specific was not determined. All reported P values were unadjusted for multiple comparisons. The small cohort and short follow-up limited the study, so independent validation of the findings is needed. TRBV and TRBJ usage frequencies reportedly varied with metastasis status, involving two V genes at baseline and 9 or 10 V and two J genes after SBRT. Post-SBRT Shannon entropy and its change from baseline were lower in patients who developed distant metastases; baseline Shannon entropy was not associated with metastases.

All patients had node-negative disease on CT and PET/CT, and none had a history of other malignancies or prior chemotherapy or radiotherapy. At each of the two time points, six milliliters of peripheral venous blood were collected into EDTA tubes. Ficoll-Paque Plus density-gradient centrifugation was used to isolate PBMCs. Samples were stored at -80°C immediately after collection until analysis. This clonotype showed up many times. What antigen it recognizes has not been identified. The input lacks base qualities; no much larger clone sits a single base away. Cut back by 3 bases and 4 bases, the V and J ends lie 15 bases apart. CDR1 and CDR2, per the germline V gene, are MGHRA and YSYEKL. From cysteine to phenylalanine, the CDR3 is 16 amino acids long. Only the CDR3 DNA is retained, 48 bases long and in frame from the first base. Two rounds of multiplex PCR on genomic DNA were used to amplify the TCR beta CDR3 region. In the first PCR round, primers specific to each TRBV and TRBJ gene were used, and the primer sequences were filed in Chinese patent CN105087789A. The second PCR round used universal primers. The Roche High Pure PCR Template Preparation Kit was used to extract genomic DNA from frozen PBMCs. An Illumina HiSeq 3000 was used to sequence the libraries paired-end with 151 bp reads. The study's own analysis went as follows. CutAdapt was used to remove raw reads lacking the multiplex PCR primer sequences. PEAR was used to merge high-quality paired reads into contigs. By alignment to reference sequences, MiXCR assigned TRB V, D and J gene segments to each contig. CDR3 sequences were clustered by base quality and sequence similarity to remove sequencing errors. Shannon entropy normalized by the natural log of productive TCR sequence number was used as the measure of diversity. Clonality was computed as one minus the ratio of Shannon entropy to the natural log of the number of unique clonotypes. Using the Youden index from ROC curves, the researchers picked the repertoire-metric cut-offs for progression-free survival, and all analyses were carried out in R 3.5.3. TCRdb handled the public reads itself, with Q25 trimming in fastp and clone calling in MiXCR, and kept productive beta chains. Rows are unified per CDR3 protein, each entry keeping the most common DNA and genes. The V and J calls were not made by the authors but by TCRdb's processing. This sample comprises about 51,000 distinct CDR3 sequences, about a third of them detected only once. The ten largest clones take up 8% to 10% of the sample.

This TCR was sampled from a donor aged 50 or older with non-small cell lung cancer. The material was PBMCs, obtained before or after stereotactic body radiation therapy (not recorded which). This sequence uses TRBV4-1 and TRBJ2-2, with the D call tentatively TRBD1 or TRBD2, each fitting 7 bases. The encoded CDR3 is CASSQATGRGTGELFF. The DNA reads TGCGCCAGCAGCCAGGCGACAGGGAGGGGCACCGGGGAGCTGTTTTTT.